The 29 T cell receptor beta chains below were found in one sample sequenced in a study of blood T cell repertoires in COVID-19 (dated by TCRdb to between 2020 and 2021). The library was produced with the immunoSEQ multiplex PCR assay. In its TCRdb copy, this immuneACCESS table keeps in-frame sequences only and misses some clones. Where compared with another copy, unresolved V genes explain less than half of these, and the others have no known cause. This sample holds approximately 260,000 clones; about 88% were observed only once. Around 3.6% of the sample rests with the top ten. The sequenced sample consisted of peripheral blood. These receptors originate from a man between 18 and 29 years old with active or convalescent COVID-19.

The chain couples TRBV5-1 to TRBJ2-3, with D possibly TRBD2 on 6 matching bases. This CDR3 region has 17 residues. Germline V CDR1 and CDR2: SGHRS, YFSETQ. Trimming removed 1 base at V and 0 bases at J, with 15 bases between. For the CDR3, the DNA is TGCGCCAGCAGCTTGTCTGATTCGAGCGGGAGCACAGATACGCAGTATTTT. Translated: CASSLSDSSGSTDTQYF.

The V and J genes are TRBV5-4 and TRBJ2-7; tentative D call: TRBD1 (6 bases). V was pared by 0 bases and J by 6 bases, with 16 bases between. There are 15 residues in the CDR3. CDR1 is SGHNT and CDR2 is YYREEE in the germline V gene (reference sequence). CDR3 sequence (DNA): TGTGCCAGCAGCTTGGAGATGGGGGCCGGGGTCGAGCAGTACTTC. It translates to CASSLEMGAGVEQYF.

The genes are TRBV19 and TRBJ1-2, with 9 positions matching TRBD1. The junction had 13 bases not matched to a gene; V was cut back by 6 bases and J by 8 bases. Germline loops: CDR1 LNHDA, CDR2 SQIVND (reference sequence). The CDR3 contains 15 residues. The CDR3 region has the DNA TGTGCCAGTAGCCTAGACAGGGGGAGCATGGAGGGCTACACCTTC. Residues: CASSLDRGSMEGYTF.

V and J are TRBV7-9 and TRBJ1-2; D perhaps matches TRBD1 (6 bases). The germline CDR1 and CDR2 sequences are SEHNR and FQNEAQ (reference sequence). The V end was cut by 4 bases, the J end by 8 bases, with 14 bases between. The CDR3 totals 13 residues. The CDR3 here is CASSSNRDRGYTF. The CDR3, as DNA: TGTGCCAGCAGCTCGAACAGGGATAGAGGCTACACCTTC.

The chain couples TRBV6-5 to TRBJ1-4; the D gene is possibly TRBD1 (6 bases). This CDR3 contains 14 residues. The V gene's germline CDR1 is MNHEY and CDR2 SVGAGI. Trimming pared 6 bases from V and 8 bases from J, leaving 16 bases between. The CDR3 sequence: CASSRARGTEKLFF. Written as DNA, the CDR3 is TGTGCCAGCAGCCGTGCTAGGGGGACCGAAAAACTGTTTTTT.

This clone was observed a single time. This chain joins TRBV5-1 and TRBJ2-6, with 9 nucleotides matching TRBD1. The V and J ends lost 3 bases and 0 bases, in that order; junction bases with no gene match: 10. The CDR3 extends over 19 amino acids. CDR1 is SGHRS, CDR2 YFSETQ, per germline. As DNA, the CDR3 is TGCGCCAGCAGCTCCTGGGGGGACAGGGATCTCTCTGGGGCCAACGTCCTGACTTTC. Protein: CASSSWGDRDLSGANVLTF.

The rearrangement uses TRBV24-1 and TRBJ2-1, with TRBD1 as a possible D gene (6 bases). Germline V CDR1 and CDR2: KGHDR, SFDVKD. The CDR3 spans 14 residues. The V and J ends lost 10 bases and 4 bases respectively, with 16 bases between them. In DNA form, the CDR3 reads TGTGCCACTGGGACAACAGAGGGGTACAATGAGCAGTTCTTC. Translation gives CATGTTEGYNEQFF.

This clone was seen more than once but under ten times. The chain combines TRBV9 with TRBJ1-5; D is unclear. CDR1 is SGDLS and CDR2 is YYNGEE in the germline V gene. This CDR3 has 11 amino acids. Trimming took off 10 bases at V and 4 bases at J, with 9 bases between the two ends. CDR3 sequence reads: CAQITNQPQHF. CDR3 nucleotide sequence: TGTGCCCAGATTACAAATCAGCCCCAGCATTTT.

The chain recombines TRBV12-3 or TRBV12-4 with TRBJ2-1; D could derive from TRBD1 or TRBD2 (5 bases each). CDR3 length equals 13 residues. The V end lost 5 bases, the J end lost 9 bases, and 14 bases lay between the germline ends. The CDR3 nucleotides are TGTGCCAGCAGTATAGGGGTAGGACTTGAGCAGTTCTTC. Translation: CASSIGVGLEQFF.

V and J are TRBV13 and TRBJ2-2, with D perhaps matching TRBD2 (5 bases). With 1 base removed from V and 9 bases from J, the gap between germline ends came to 6 bases. The CDR3 is 12 residues long. CDR1 PRHDT and CDR2 FYEKMQ come from the germline V gene (reference sequence). The CDR3 DNA sequence: TGTGCCAGCAGCTTAGCGGGGAGGGAGCTGTTTTTT. Translation: CASSLAGRELFF.

The chain is built from TRBV6-2 or TRBV6-3 and TRBJ1-5; weak D call: TRBD1 (5 bases). V was clipped by 2 bases and J by 3 bases, with 20 bases between them. From germline, CDR1 is MNHEY and CDR2 SVGEGT. The length of the CDR3 is 18 residues. CDR3 sequence (DNA): TGTGCCAGCAGTTACGGGGGGGACGGCTCTCCCTTCAATCAGCCCCAGCATTTT. Amino acids: CASSYGGDGSPFNQPQHF.

As concerns this clone: The junction does not match germline at one end; this may be a read error. This sequence joins TRBV7-7 and TRBJ2-5; perhaps TRBD1 as D (6 bases). The CDR3 is made up of 13 amino acids. CDR1 and CDR2 (germline): SSHAT, FNYEAQ (reference sequence). The CDR3 is CASSYRERETQYF. Here the CDR3 DNA reads TGTGCTAGCAGCTACAGGGAACGAGAGACCCAGTACTTC.

The chain combines TRBV30 with TRBJ2-3; D unresolved. The CDR3 sequence is 11 residues long. CDR1 and CDR2 (germline): GTSNPN, SVGIG (reference sequence). The germline V and J ends were trimmed by 0 bases and 5 bases, with 3 bases remaining between them. The CDR3 reads CAWSVQDTQYF. CDR3 in DNA: TGTGCCTGGAGTGTACAAGATACGCAGTATTTT.

The J gene is TRBJ2-6, the V gene TRBV30; no reliable D call. Looked up from germline, CDR1 is GTSNPN and CDR2 is SVGIG (reference sequence). The CDR3 contains 13 residues. The ends were cut back, 7 bases at V and 4 bases at J, with 11 bases in the middle. The CDR3 loop reads CAFQSMGANVLTF. For the CDR3, the DNA is TGTGCCTTCCAATCTATGGGGGCCAACGTCCTGACTTTC.

The rearrangement links TRBV30 to TRBJ1-2; D is unclear. The CDR3 contains 13 residues. Germline CDR1 GTSNPN, CDR2 SVGIG (reference sequence). The V gene lost 6 bases and the J gene lost 3 bases, with 14 bases spanning the gap. CDR3 bases: TGTGCCTGCCCCAACGGAGCCGACTATGGCTACACCTTC. As protein: CACPNGADYGYTF.

V and J are TRBV19 and TRBJ2-7; 9 bases agree with TRBD1. V was clipped by 3 bases and J by 7 bases; unmatched bases: 10. From germline, CDR1 is LNHDA and CDR2 SQIVND (reference sequence). There are 15 residues in the CDR3. The CDR3 region is CASSMAGQGSGEQYF. As DNA, the CDR3 is TGTGCCAGTAGTATGGCGGGACAGGGAAGTGGTGAGCAGTACTTC.

The V and J genes are TRBV6-5 and TRBJ1-2; D gene unclear. The V gene's germline CDR1 is MNHEY and CDR2 SVGAGI. The ends were cut back, 1 base at V and 8 bases at J, with 11 bases in the middle. This CDR3 spans 13 amino acids. The DNA for the CDR3 is TGTGCCAGCAGTTACTTATCAGGAAACGGCTACACCTTC. Amino acid sequence: CASSYLSGNGYTF.

CDR3 in DNA: TGTGCCACCCCTCCCTGGAGATCCTACTACAATGAGCAGTTCTTC. As protein: CATPPWRSYYNEQFF. The chain uses TRBV21-1 and TRBJ2-1; the D call of TRBD2 is as the table states it, not checked on the DNA. TRBV21-1 is an annotated pseudogene. The CDR3 length is 15 residues.

The CDR3 region has the DNA TGTGCCTGGGGACGAGGAGATACGCAGTATTTT. Its translation is CAWGRGDTQYF. The rearrangement links TRBV30 to TRBJ2-3; D unresolved. The CDR3 runs 11 residues. The ends were cut back, 5 bases at V and 5 bases at J, with 8 bases in the middle. Germline V gene data show CDR1 as GTSNPN and CDR2 as SVGIG (reference sequence).

This clone has more than one count but fewer than ten. V is TRBV7-9 and J is TRBJ1-6, with TRBD1 as a possible D gene (6 bases). Trimming took 5 bases from V and 6 from J, leaving 14 bases between them. The germline CDR1 and CDR2 sequences are SEHNR and FQNEAQ (reference sequence). CDR3 length: 15 amino acids. The CDR3 region is CASSGGTSTNSPLHF. In nucleotides, the CDR3 is TGTGCCAGCAGCGGTGGGACATCCACTAATTCACCCCTCCACTTT.

The chain recombines TRBV5-4 with TRBJ2-2; possible D gene TRBD2, 6 bases. The germline V gene encodes CDR1 SGHNT and CDR2 YYREEE (reference sequence). This CDR3 region has 13 residues. The ends were cut back, 5 bases at V and 5 bases at J, with 10 bases in the middle. CDR3 sequence: CASSSGGTGELFF. The CDR3 DNA reads as TGTGCCAGCAGTTCCGGAGGGACCGGGGAGCTGTTTTTT.

This rearrangement joins TRBV4-2 to TRBJ1-1; unclear D gene. Germline V CDR1 and CDR2: LGHNA, YNFKEQ. Trimming stripped 0 bases from V and 4 bases from J, with 12 bases between. The CDR3 covers 15 residues. The DNA of the CDR3 is TGTGCCAGCAGCCAAGATCGGGCCCGGGGCACTGAAGCTTTCTTT. Protein product: CASSQDRARGTEAFF.

CDR3 DNA sequence: TGTGCCAGTAGTCGGGTGGGAACAGGGAACAATGAGCAGTTCTTC. Its protein product is CASSRVGTGNNEQFF. The chain carries TRBV19 and TRBJ2-1; TRBD1 is a possible D gene (6 bases). Germline values: CDR1 LNHDA, CDR2 SQIVND (reference sequence). V was shortened by 5 bases and J by 5 bases, with 16 bases between the two germline ends. This CDR3 region has 15 residues.

The CDR3 region is CATSDDGTKAFF. CDR3 DNA: TGTGCCACCAGTGACGATGGGACAAAGGCTTTCTTT. The chain has TRBV24-1 and TRBJ1-1; D might be TRBD1 (6 bases). This CDR3 is built from 12 residues. The germline V and J ends were trimmed by 4 bases and 11 bases, with 13 bases remaining between them. CDR1 KGHDR and CDR2 SFDVKD come from the germline V gene.

The V call is TRBV19, the J call TRBJ1-1, with D tentatively TRBD1 (5 bases). The V gene's germline CDR1 is LNHDA and CDR2 SQIVND (reference sequence). The CDR3 loop spans 13 amino acids. V lost 6 bases and J 6 bases, leaving 14 bases between the germline ends. CDR3 in DNA: TGTGCCAGTAGGACCCCAGGGAATCCTGAAGCTTTCTTT. Protein product: CASRTPGNPEAFF. Looking up the rest from reference TRBV19 and TRBJ1-1 gives the full variable domain: DGGITQSPKYLFRKEGQNVTLSCEQNLNHDAMYWYRQDPGQGLRLIYYSQIVNDFQKGDIAEGYSVSREKKESFPLTVTSAQKNPTAFYLCASRTPGNPEAFFGQGTRLTVV.

The chain joins TRBV20-1 to TRBJ2-7; 7 bases align to TRBD1. CDR3 length: 16 residues. Germline V gene sequence: CDR1 DFQATT, CDR2 SNEGSKA (reference sequence). V lost 3 bases, J lost 2 bases, and 13 bases stayed unmatched. CDR3 sequence: CSASQLDRSRAYEQYF. CDR3 DNA: TGCAGTGCTAGTCAACTGGACAGGTCGAGGGCCTACGAGCAGTACTTC.

This chain uses TRBV29-1 with TRBJ1-1; 7 bases match TRBD1. CDR1 SQVTM and CDR2 ANQGSEA come from the germline V gene. The CDR3 covers 14 residues. Losses at the gene ends were 7 bases for V and 13 bases for J; bases not matched to a gene: 21. The CDR3 here is CSATAVTGPPSGFF. For the CDR3, the DNA is TGCAGCGCTACGGCCGTGACAGGGCCGCCGAGTGGTTTCTTT.

The chain is built from TRBV5-1 and TRBJ2-7, with 7 nucleotides matching TRBD1. Germline V gene sequence: CDR1 SGHRS, CDR2 YFSETQ. This CDR3 has 15 residues. The V and J ends lost 4 bases and 4 bases, in that order; junction bases with no gene match: 11. CDR3 in DNA: TGCGCCAGCAGCGCCGACCGGGGACAGCCTTACGAGCAGTACTTC. Translated, it gives CASSADRGQPYEQYF.

The chain combines TRBV19 with TRBJ1-1, with a weak D call TRBD1 (6 bases). V was pared by 10 bases and J by 4 bases, with 13 bases between. The germline V gene has CDR1 LNHDA and CDR2 SQIVND (reference sequence). The CDR3 sequence is 12 residues long. The CDR3: CANPIQGTEAFF. The CDR3 DNA reads as TGTGCCAACCCAATACAGGGCACTGAAGCTTTCTTT.